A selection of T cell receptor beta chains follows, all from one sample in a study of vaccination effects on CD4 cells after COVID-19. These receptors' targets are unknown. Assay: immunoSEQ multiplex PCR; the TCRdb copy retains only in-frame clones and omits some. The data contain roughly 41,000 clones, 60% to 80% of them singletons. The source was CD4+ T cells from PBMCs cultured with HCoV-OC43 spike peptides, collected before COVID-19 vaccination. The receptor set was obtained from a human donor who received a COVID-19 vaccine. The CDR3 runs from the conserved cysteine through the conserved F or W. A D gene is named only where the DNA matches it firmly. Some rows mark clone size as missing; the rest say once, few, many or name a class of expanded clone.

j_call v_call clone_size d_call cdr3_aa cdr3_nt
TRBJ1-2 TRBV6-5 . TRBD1 CASTHTGVNYGYTF TGTGCCAGCACTCACACAGGGGTCAACTATGGCTACACCTTC
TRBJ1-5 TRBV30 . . CAWRSSPGQPQHF TGTGCCTGGAGATCGTCTCCGGGGCAGCCCCAGCATTTT
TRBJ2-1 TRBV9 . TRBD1 CASSTRGDRAWNEQFF TGTGCCAGCAGCACCCGTGGAGACAGGGCTTGGAATGAGCAGTTCTTC
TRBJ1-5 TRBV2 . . CASSGLGASNQPQHF TGTGCCAGCAGTGGGCTTGGGGCCTCCAATCAGCCCCAGCATTTT
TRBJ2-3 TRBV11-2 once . CASSLGTSTDTQYF TGTGCCAGCAGCTTAGGGACGTCCACAGATACGCAGTATTTT
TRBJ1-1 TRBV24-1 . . CATSDPRTAEAFF TGTGCCACCAGTGACCCTCGGACAGCTGAAGCTTTCTTT
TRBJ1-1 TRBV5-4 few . CASRTVNTEAFF TGTGCCAGTAGAACAGTGAACACTGAAGCTTTCTTT
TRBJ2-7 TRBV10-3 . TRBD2 CAISGLASYEQYF TGTGCCATCAGCGGACTAGCGAGCTACGAGCAGTACTTC
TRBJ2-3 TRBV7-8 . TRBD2 CASSLAGEGLAGLSTDTQYF TGTGCCAGCAGCTTAGCCGGGGAGGGGTTAGCGGGTCTTAGCACAGATACGCAGTATTTT
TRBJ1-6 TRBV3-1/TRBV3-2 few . CASCQANSPLHF TGTGCCAGCTGCCAGGCAAATTCACCCCTCCACTTT
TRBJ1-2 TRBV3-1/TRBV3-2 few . CASSQDLQYLNYGYTF TGTGCCAGCAGCCAAGATTTGCAGTATCTCAACTATGGCTACACCTTC
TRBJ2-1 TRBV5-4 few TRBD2 CASSKTSGSYNEQFF TGTGCCAGCAGCAAGACTAGCGGGAGTTACAATGAGCAGTTCTTC
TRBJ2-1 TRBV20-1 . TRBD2 CSASGRSGSFGEQFF TGCAGTGCTAGTGGGCGGAGCGGGAGTTTCGGAGAGCAGTTCTTC
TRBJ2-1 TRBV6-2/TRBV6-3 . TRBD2 CASSTGTSGAISYNEQFF TGTGCCAGCAGCACCGGGACTAGCGGGGCCATTTCCTACAATGAGCAGTTCTTC
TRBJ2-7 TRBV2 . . CASRLYEQYF TGTGCCAGCAGACTCTACGAGCAGTACTTC
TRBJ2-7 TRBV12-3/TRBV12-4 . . CASSPAYEQYF TGTGCCAGCAGTCCCGCCTACGAGCAGTACTTC
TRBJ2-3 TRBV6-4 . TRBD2 CASSNSGAYRTDTQYF TGTGCCAGCAGCAATAGCGGGGCTTACCGCACAGATACGCAGTATTTT
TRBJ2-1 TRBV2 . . CASSEGSGVRNEQFF TGTGCCAGCAGTGAGGGGTCGGGGGTCAGGAATGAGCAGTTCTTC
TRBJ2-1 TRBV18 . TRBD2 CASSLQTSGYNEQFF TGTGCCAGCTCACTACAGACTAGCGGCTACAATGAGCAGTTCTTC
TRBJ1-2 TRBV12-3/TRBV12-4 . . CASSFRGPRGYTF TGTGCCAGCAGTTTTAGGGGACCCCGTGGCTACACCTTC
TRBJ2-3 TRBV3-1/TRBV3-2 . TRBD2 CASSHPTKASGSDTQYF TGTGCCAGCAGCCATCCAACCAAGGCTAGCGGCTCAGATACGCAGTATTTT
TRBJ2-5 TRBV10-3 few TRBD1 CAISGVQVSRGSRETQYF TGTGCCATCAGCGGAGTCCAGGTGTCCAGGGGGAGTCGGGAGACCCAGTACTTC
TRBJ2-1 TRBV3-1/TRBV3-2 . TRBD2 CASSQDLLAGAVQFF TGTGCCAGCAGCCAAGATCTACTAGCGGGAGCGGTGCAGTTCTTC
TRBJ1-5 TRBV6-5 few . CASRATGPGQPQHF TGTGCCAGCAGGGCAACAGGGCCGGGCCAGCCCCAGCATTTT